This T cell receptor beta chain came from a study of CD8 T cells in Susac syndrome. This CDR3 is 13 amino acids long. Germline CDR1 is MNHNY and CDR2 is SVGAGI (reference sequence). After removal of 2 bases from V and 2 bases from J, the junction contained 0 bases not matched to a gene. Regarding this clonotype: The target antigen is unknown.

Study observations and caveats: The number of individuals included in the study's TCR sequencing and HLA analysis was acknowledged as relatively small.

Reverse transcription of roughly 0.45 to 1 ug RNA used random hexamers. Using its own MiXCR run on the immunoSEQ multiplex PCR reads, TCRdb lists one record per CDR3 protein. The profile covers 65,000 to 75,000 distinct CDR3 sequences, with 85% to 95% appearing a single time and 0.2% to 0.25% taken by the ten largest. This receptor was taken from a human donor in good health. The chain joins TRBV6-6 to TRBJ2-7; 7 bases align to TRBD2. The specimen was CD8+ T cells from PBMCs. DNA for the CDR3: TGTGCCAGCAGTTACCGGGGGGCCTACGAGCAGTACGTC. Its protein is CASSYRGAYEQYV.